Each of the 18 T cell receptor beta chains below was sequenced from the same sample in a study of blood T cell repertoires in COVID-19 (dated by TCRdb to 2018 to 2020). Receptor libraries were prepared by the immunoSEQ multiplex PCR assay. The table comes from immuneACCESS by way of TCRdb, which keeps in-frame sequences with V and J called. Part of the clones is missing from these tables; in studies checked, under half for an unresolved V gene and the rest for unknown reasons. In this sample the table shows approximately 70,000 clones, roughly 82% of which occur a single time. The biggest ten clones account for roughly a sixth of the sample. The specimen was peripheral blood. The receptors here all came from a human donor in a cohort sampled during active COVID-19.

The chain employs TRBV5-6 and TRBJ2-3; 7 bases fit TRBD2. Germline loops: CDR1 SGHDT, CDR2 YYEEEE. The CDR3 extends over 16 amino acids. With V trimmed by 3 bases and J by 0 bases, 7 bases remained unmatched. CDR3 loop: CASSSSQTSSTDTQYF. The DNA of the CDR3 is TGTGCCAGCAGCTCGTCCCAGACTAGCAGCACAGATACGCAGTATTTT.

The rearrangement links TRBV3-1 (or the pseudogene TRBV3-2) to TRBJ1-2; tentative D call: TRBD1 (5 bases). Germline V gene sequence: CDR1 LGHDT, CDR2 YNNKEL (reference sequence). Trimming stripped 3 bases from V and 5 bases from J, with 13 bases between. CDR3 size: 14 residues. The CDR3 spells CASSHGDFWYGYTF. DNA for the CDR3: TGTGCCAGCAGCCATGGGGACTTCTGGTATGGCTACACCTTC.

This chain connects TRBV5-4 to TRBJ2-7; 7 bases match TRBD1. This CDR3 is 15 amino acids long. V lost 4 bases to trimming and J lost 1 base; unmatched junction nucleotides: 8. Germline CDR1 reads SGHNT; CDR2 reads YYREEE (reference sequence). The CDR3 protein is CASSQGGIGSYEQYF. In nucleotides, the CDR3 is TGTGCCAGCAGCCAAGGGGGCATCGGGTCCTACGAGCAGTACTTC.

The gene calls are TRBV9 and TRBJ2-7; 7 bases align to TRBD1. Germline-derived CDR1 and CDR2 are SGDLS and YYNGEE. The CDR3 totals 16 residues. The V and J ends lost 4 bases and 0 bases, in that order; junction bases with no gene match: 10. The CDR3 loop is CASSPRGGSASYEQYF. Written as DNA, the CDR3 is TGTGCCAGCAGCCCGAGAGGGGGCAGCGCCTCCTACGAGCAGTACTTC. Full variable domain (missing parts from reference TRBV9 and TRBJ2-7): DSGVTQTPKHLITATGQRVTLRCSPRSGDLSVYWYQQSLDQGLQFLIQYYNGEERAKGNILERFSAQQFPDLHSELNLSSLELGDSALYFCASSPRGGSASYEQYFGPGTRLTVT.

The V call is TRBV7-2, the J call TRBJ2-7; 8 bases map to TRBD2. The CDR3 runs 13 residues. Looked up from germline, CDR1 is SGHTA and CDR2 is FQGNSA. V gave up 4 bases and J gave up 7 bases; unmatched junction bases: 6. CDR3 bases: TGTGCCAGCAGCTCGGGGGGGACTCGAGAGCAGTACTTC. Its translation is CASSSGGTREQYF.

The DNA of the CDR3 is TGCGCCAGCAGCTTGGCCAAGGGTAGCGGAAAACTGTTTTTT. Translating it yields CASSLAKGSGKLFF. The rearrangement uses TRBV5-1 and TRBJ1-4; the D is unclear. This CDR3 is 14 amino acids long. Germline loops: CDR1 SGHRS, CDR2 YFSETQ. With 0 bases removed from V and 10 bases from J, the gap between germline ends came to 13 bases.

A single count supports this clone. This chain joins TRBV19 and TRBJ1-5; TRBD1 aligns across 9 bases. Unmatched junction bases numbered 3, after V lost 6 bases and J lost 3 bases. The germline V gene has CDR1 LNHDA and CDR2 SQIVND (reference sequence). The CDR3 totals 14 residues. CDR3 region: CASRTGGVNQPQHF. CDR3 DNA: TGTGCCAGTAGAACAGGGGGCGTCAATCAGCCCCAGCATTTT.

The rearrangement links TRBV3-1 (or the pseudogene TRBV3-2) to TRBJ2-3; 7 bases match TRBD2. V lost 4 bases, J lost 0 bases, and 10 bases stayed unmatched. Germline loops: CDR1 LGHDT, CDR2 YNNKEL (reference sequence). The CDR3 is 17 amino acids. The CDR3 DNA is TGTGCCAGCAGCCCGGAACGGCGGGGAGGGAGCACAGATACGCAGTATTTT. Its translation is CASSPERRGGSTDTQYF.

The genes are TRBV14 and TRBJ2-1; 8 nucleotides agree with TRBD2. The CDR3 consists of 16 residues. Germline values: CDR1 SGHDN, CDR2 FVKESK. V lost 0 bases to trimming and J lost 4 bases; unmatched junction nucleotides: 5. The DNA for the CDR3 is TGTGCCAGCAGCCAAGATGGCGGGGGGTATTACAATGAGCAGTTCTTC. Translating gives CASSQDGGGYYNEQFF.

The rearrangement joins TRBV30 to TRBJ1-3, with 7 bases lining up with TRBD1. Unmatched junction bases numbered 8, after V lost 5 bases and J lost 4 bases. Germline V CDR1 and CDR2: GTSNPN, SVGIG (reference sequence). The CDR3 sequence is 14 residues long. The CDR3 here is CAWLQGQRGNTIYF. CDR3 bases: TGTGCCTGGTTGCAGGGACAGAGAGGAAACACCATATATTTT.

The chain uses TRBV7-9 and TRBJ2-7, with 14 nucleotides matching TRBD2. The CDR3 has 17 amino acids. Losses at the gene ends were 4 bases for V and 3 bases for J; bases not matched to a gene: 8. Germline V gives CDR1 SEHNR, CDR2 FQNEAQ (reference sequence). CDR3 residues: CASSSQRLAGGIYEQYF. CDR3 sequence (DNA): TGTGCCAGCAGCTCGCAACGACTAGCGGGGGGGATCTACGAGCAGTACTTC.

The chain uses TRBV7-3 and TRBJ2-7; 7 nucleotides match TRBD2. After removal of 1 base from V and 6 bases from J, the junction contained 3 bases not matched to a gene. The CDR3 totals 13 residues. Germline CDR1 reads SGHTA; CDR2 reads FQGTGA. The CDR3 spells CASSLSAGVEQYF. DNA for the CDR3: TGTGCCAGCAGCTTAAGTGCGGGGGTCGAGCAGTACTTC.

The chain employs TRBV10-2 and TRBJ1-1, with 11 bases identical to TRBD1. Trimming removed 6 bases from V and 5 bases from J; junction bases left unmatched: 11. In germline, CDR1 is WSHSY, CDR2 SAAADI. There are 16 residues in the CDR3. CDR3 region: CASSHGQGALVTEAFF. The CDR3 DNA follows: TGCGCCAGCAGCCATGGACAGGGGGCGCTTGTAACTGAAGCTTTCTTT.

The V and J genes are TRBV5-6 and TRBJ1-2; 7 nucleotides align to TRBD1. V trimming: 4 bases; J trimming: 2 bases; junction bases outside the gene matches: 17. CDR1 and CDR2 from the germline V gene are SGHDT and YYEEEE. The CDR3 sequence is 18 residues long. CDR3 in amino acids: CASSESIGTAIYNYGYTF. In DNA form, the CDR3 reads TGTGCCAGCAGCGAAAGCATCGGGACAGCAATTTACAACTATGGCTACACCTTC.

The CDR3: CAWSVRGTGMNSPLHF. For the CDR3, the DNA is TGTGCCTGGAGTGTACGTGGGACAGGGATGAATTCACCCCTCCACTTT. The chain employs TRBV30 and TRBJ1-6; 9 nucleotides match TRBD1. This CDR3 has 16 amino acids. Germline trimming cut 0 bases from V and 7 bases from J; bases unmatched to any gene: 7. Germline lookup yields CDR1 GTSNPN and CDR2 SVGIG (reference sequence).

The gene calls are TRBV7-9 and TRBJ2-5; TRBD1 matches 10 bases. Losses at the gene ends were 5 bases for V and 5 bases for J; bases not matched to a gene: 5. The CDR3 has 14 residues. Germline-derived CDR1 and CDR2 are SEHNR and FQNEAQ (reference sequence). In DNA form, the CDR3 reads TGTGCCAGCAGCCAGACAGGGGGCGTGGAGACCCAGTACTTC. Encoded protein: CASSQTGGVETQYF.

This clone was recorded only once. The chain recombines TRBV11-1 with TRBJ2-5, with TRBD1 matching 7 bases. In germline, CDR1 is SGHAT, CDR2 FQDESV (reference sequence). The CDR3 spans 15 residues. V gave up 9 bases and J gave up 5 bases; unmatched junction bases: 15. This CDR3 reads CASGDRGQIGETQYF. The CDR3 nucleotides are TGTGCCAGTGGCGATAGGGGGCAGATTGGGGAGACCCAGTACTTC.

The chain combines TRBV18 with TRBJ1-1; D is possibly TRBD1 (5 bases). CDR1 is KGHSH and CDR2 is LQKENI in the germline V gene. V lost 2 bases to trimming and J lost 0 bases, with 10 bases between them. This CDR3 is 15 amino acids long. Here the CDR3 DNA reads TGTGCCAGCTCACCAAGACAGCCCATGAACACTGAAGCTTTCTTT. Translating it yields CASSPRQPMNTEAFF.